This TCR beta chain came from a study of shared clonotypes between healthy human individuals. Adults of Caucasian background living in Nashville, Tennessee made up all donors. Partitioning of CD4+ cells yielded a CD45RA+ naive subset and a CD45RA-negative memory subset. Clones were read by immunoSEQ multiplex PCR, and TCRdb kept only the in-frame ones, dropping some. This sample has some 2.1 million clones, with roughly 96% found just once. The germline V and J ends were trimmed by 1 base and 4 bases, with 13 bases remaining between them. CDR1 is SNHLY, CDR2 FYNNEI, per germline. This CDR3 region has 16 residues. With respect to this clone: Its target is unknown.

Study results and caveats: A handful of donors shared around 5.1% of their naive CD4 clonotypes. Sample collection involved blood only; tissue repertoires are likely different.

Source material: naive CD4+ T cells sorted from blood. This sample's subset: CD45RA+ positively selected. The chain recombines TRBV2 with TRBJ2-2, with D uncertain. The receptor was derived from a man younger than 35 in good health. The CDR3: CASSEEWQVFTGELFF. The DNA for the CDR3 is TGTGCCAGCAGTGAAGAGTGGCAGGTGTTCACCGGGGAGCTGTTTTTT. The full variable domain, in which reference TRBV2 and TRBJ2-2 provide the parts outside the CDR3, is EPEVTQTPSHQVTQMGQEVILRCVPISNHLYFYWYRQILGQKVEFLVSFYNNEISEKSEIFDDQFSVERPDGSNFTLKIRSTKLEDSAMYFCASSEEWQVFTGELFFGEGSRLTVL.